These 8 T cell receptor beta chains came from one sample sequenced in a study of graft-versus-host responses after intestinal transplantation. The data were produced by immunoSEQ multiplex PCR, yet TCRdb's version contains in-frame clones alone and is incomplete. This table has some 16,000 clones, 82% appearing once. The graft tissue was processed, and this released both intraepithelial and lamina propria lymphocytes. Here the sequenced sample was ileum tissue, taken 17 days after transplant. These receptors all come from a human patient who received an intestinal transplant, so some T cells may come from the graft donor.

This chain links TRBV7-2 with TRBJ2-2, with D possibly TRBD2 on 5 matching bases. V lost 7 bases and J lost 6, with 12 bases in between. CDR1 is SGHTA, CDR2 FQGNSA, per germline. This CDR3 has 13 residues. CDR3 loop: CASKGRSAGELFF. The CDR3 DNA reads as TGTGCCAGCAAAGGGCGTAGCGCCGGGGAGCTGTTTTTT.

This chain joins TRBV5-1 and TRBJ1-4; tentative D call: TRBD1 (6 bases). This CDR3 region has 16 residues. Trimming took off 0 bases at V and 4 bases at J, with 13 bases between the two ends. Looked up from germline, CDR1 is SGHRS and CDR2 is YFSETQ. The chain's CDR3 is CASSLAGPGDNEKLFF. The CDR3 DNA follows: TGCGCCAGCAGCTTGGCGGGGCCAGGGGATAATGAAAAACTGTTTTTT.

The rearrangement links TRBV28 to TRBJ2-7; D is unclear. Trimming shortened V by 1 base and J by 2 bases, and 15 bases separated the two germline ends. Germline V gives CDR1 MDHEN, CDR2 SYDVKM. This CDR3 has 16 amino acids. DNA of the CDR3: TGTGCCAGCAGTTTATATACACCCAGAGGACCCTACGAGCAGTACTTC. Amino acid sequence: CASSLYTPRGPYEQYF.

The CDR3 DNA reads as TGTGCCAGCAGCCGAACACTAGCGGGCGGGGATACGCAGTATTTT. Its translation: CASSRTLAGGDTQYF. The rearrangement links TRBV14 to TRBJ2-3; 9 bases are shared with TRBD2. With V trimmed by 4 bases and J by 6 bases, 8 bases remained unmatched. This CDR3 has 15 residues. CDR1 is SGHDN and CDR2 is FVKESK in the germline V gene.

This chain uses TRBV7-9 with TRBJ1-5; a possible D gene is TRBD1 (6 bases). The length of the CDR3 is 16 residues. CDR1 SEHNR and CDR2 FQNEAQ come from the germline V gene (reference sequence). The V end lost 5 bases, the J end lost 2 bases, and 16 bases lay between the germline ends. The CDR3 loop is CASSKQGTIGNQPQHF. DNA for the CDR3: TGTGCCAGCAGCAAACAGGGAACCATCGGCAATCAGCCCCAGCATTTT.

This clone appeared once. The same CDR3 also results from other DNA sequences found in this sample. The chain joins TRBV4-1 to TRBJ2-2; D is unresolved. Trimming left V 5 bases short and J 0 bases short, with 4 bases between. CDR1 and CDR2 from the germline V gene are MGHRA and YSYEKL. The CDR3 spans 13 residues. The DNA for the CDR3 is TGCGCCAGCAGCTTGTCGAACACCGGGGAGCTGTTTTTT. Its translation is CASSLSNTGELFF.

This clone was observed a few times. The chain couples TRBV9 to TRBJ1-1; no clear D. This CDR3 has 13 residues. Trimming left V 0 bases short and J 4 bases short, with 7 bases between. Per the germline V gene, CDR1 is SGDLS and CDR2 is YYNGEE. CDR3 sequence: CASSVGWLTEAFF. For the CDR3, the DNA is TGTGCCAGCAGCGTAGGCTGGCTCACTGAAGCTTTCTTT.

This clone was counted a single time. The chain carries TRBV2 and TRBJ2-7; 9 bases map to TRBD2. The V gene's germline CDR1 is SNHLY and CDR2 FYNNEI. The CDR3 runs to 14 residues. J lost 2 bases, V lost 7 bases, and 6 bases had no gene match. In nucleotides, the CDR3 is TGTGCCAGCACCACGATAGCGGGGGCCTACGAGCAGTACTTC. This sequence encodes CASTTIAGAYEQYF.